Listed below are T cell receptor beta chains from one sample, sequenced in a study of CD8 T cells in Susac syndrome. TCRdb reanalysed the immunoSEQ multiplex PCR reads using MiXCR and keeps one entry per CDR3 protein. This table holds around 180,000 distinct CDR3 sequences, about 94% found once. Sequenced material: CD4+ T cells from PBMCs. Source of these receptors: a human donor with multiple sclerosis. The CDR3 runs from the conserved cysteine through the conserved F or W. Clone size is not always given. Where it is, it says once, few, many or a class for expanded clones.

CDR3: CATSRFRLTQETQYF
J: TRBJ2-5
size: NA
V: TRBV15

CDR3: CASSSGWGFSYEQYF
J: TRBJ2-7
size: NA
V: TRBV27

CDR3: CASSLQFSQPQHF
J: TRBJ1-5
size: NA
V: TRBV27

CDR3: CASSFGTGASNEQFF
J: TRBJ2-1
size: NA
V: TRBV12-3/TRBV12-4

CDR3: CASGGDRTTYGYTF
J: TRBJ1-2
size: NA
V: TRBV2

CDR3: CASSVEGRRTGEQYF
J: TRBJ2-7
size: NA
V: TRBV9

CDR3: CASSGTAAYEQYF
J: TRBJ2-7
size: NA
V: TRBV2

CDR3: CSARGQGYQETQYF
J: TRBJ2-5
size: once
V: TRBV20-1

CDR3: CASSPTTGGGHGYTF
J: TRBJ1-2
size: NA
V: TRBV14

CDR3: CASKQTGDGYEQYF
J: TRBJ2-7
size: NA
V: TRBV28

CDR3: CASSPPSGFSEAFF
J: TRBJ1-1
size: NA
V: TRBV18

CDR3: CAWNQMNTEAFF
J: TRBJ1-1
size: NA
V: TRBV30

CDR3: CASSYSFGPSLGGYTF
J: TRBJ1-2
size: NA
V: TRBV6-5

CDR3: CASRTRDGPYEQYF
J: TRBJ2-7
size: once
V: TRBV6-1

CDR3: CASRGRQALSYEQYF
J: TRBJ2-7
size: NA
V: TRBV2

CDR3: CASSLVLPRVPGELFF
J: TRBJ2-2
size: NA
V: TRBV7-9

CDR3: CAWNGRTGNSPLHF
J: TRBJ1-6
size: once
V: TRBV30

CDR3: CAWTRTDNYGYTF
J: TRBJ1-2
size: few
V: TRBV30

CDR3: CARFAGVEPNYGYTF
J: TRBJ1-2
size: NA
V: TRBV23-1

CDR3: CASSHLPWPQFF
J: TRBJ2-1
size: few
V: TRBV14

CDR3: CASSPQGATSGANVLTF
J: TRBJ2-6
size: NA
V: TRBV4-2

CDR3: CASSATQGSYEQYF
J: TRBJ2-7
size: NA
V: TRBV18

CDR3: CASSQELAGSYTDTQYF
J: TRBJ2-3
size: once
V: TRBV4-3

CDR3: CASRRQSSYEQYF
J: TRBJ2-7
size: NA
V: TRBV28